What follows are 19 T cell receptor beta chains derived from one specimen sequenced in a study of tumor and adjacent non-tumor tissue in lung cancer. Three rounds of nested PCR, following a modified ARM-PCR protocol, produced the TCRbeta library. TCRdb recomputed calls from the multiplex PCR reads with MiXCR, one row per CDR3 protein. This table holds 40,000 to 45,000 distinct CDR3 sequences, roughly two thirds found once. No cell sorting was done before RNA was extracted from the tissue. Distant lung tissue was collected more than 3 cm away from the tumor edge. The sample consisted of distant non-tumor lung tissue. The receptor set was obtained from a woman aged 40 to 50 with non-small cell lung cancer.

Details on this clonotype: Given the absence of the conserved phenylalanine or tryptophan at the CDR3 end, a read error is likely. The DNA is omitted, as the CDR3 cannot be located on it reliably, and the CDR3 follows TCRdb's listing. CDR3 sequence reads: CGSSQDRGFGANVLTS. The rearrangement uses TRBV12-3 or TRBV12-4 and TRBJ2-6; whether TRBD1, the table's D call, matches the DNA was not checked. Inclusive of both ends, the CDR3 amounts to 16 amino acids.

The sample holds a few counts of this clonotype. A read error is likely, as this CDR3 ends without the conserved phenylalanine or tryptophan. The DNA is left out, because the CDR3 cannot be placed on it with certainty; the CDR3 is given as TCRdb lists it. The chain's CDR3 is CASSSGTGINEHFL. The chain links TRBV5-4 to TRBJ2-1; the table's TRBD1 call for D was not verified on the DNA. In germline, CDR1 is SGHNT, CDR2 YYREEE (reference sequence). Inclusive of both ends, the CDR3 amounts to 14 amino acids.

On this clonotype itself: One junction end does not reproduce the germline sequence, and a read error may be involved. V is TRBV7-9 and J is TRBJ1-5; 8 positions match TRBD1. This CDR3 contains 12 residues. Germline V gives CDR1 SEHNR, CDR2 FQNEAQ (reference sequence). The CDR3 is CDSSPGDRSRHF. The CDR3 nucleotides are TGTGACAGCAGCCCAGGGGACAGGTCCCGGCATTTT.

As for this clonotype: At one of its ends the junction is not consistent with the germline gene, which may arise from a read error. The chain links TRBV7-8 to TRBJ2-7; a weak D match, TRBD1 (5 bases). The CDR3 consists of 12 residues. The germline V gene encodes CDR1 SGHVS and CDR2 FQNEAQ. CDR3 protein: CVSSLKDNEQYF. For the CDR3, the DNA is TGTGTCAGCAGCTTAAAGGACAACGAGCAGTACTTC. Filled out from reference TRBV7-8 and TRBJ2-7, the complete variable domain reads GAGVSQSPRYKVAKRGQDVALRCDPISGHVSLFWYQQALGQGPEFLTYFQNEAQLDKSGLPSDRFFAERPEGSVSTLKIQRTQQEDSAVYLCVSSLKDNEQYFGPGTRLTVT.

For this clonotype: Without the conserved terminal phenylalanine or tryptophan, this CDR3 likely stems from a read error. The chain combines TRBV29-1 with TRBJ1-1, with a tentative D call TRBD1 (5 bases). Germline assignment: CDR1 SQVTM and CDR2 ANQGSEA. CDR3 length equals 12 residues. The chain's CDR3 is CNVGTGNTEAFL. In DNA, the CDR3 is TGCAACGTTGGGACGGGGAACACTGAAGCTTTCTTA.

Of note for this clonotype: The junction differs from germline at one of its ends, possibly a read error. CDR3 residues: CAGRGLAGTQETQYF. The CDR3 DNA reads TGCGCCGGCAGGGGACTAGCGGGGACACAGGAGACCCAGTACTTC. This rearrangement joins TRBV10-2 to TRBJ2-5; 13 bases map to TRBD2. The CDR3 runs 15 residues. In germline, CDR1 is WSHSY, CDR2 SAAADI.

For this clonotype: A read error may be the cause here, since a much bigger clone is one base away. The chain links TRBV13 to TRBJ2-3, with TRBD1 matching over 8 bases. After removal of 5 bases from V and 2 bases from J, the junction contained 3 bases not matched to a gene. Germline V gene lookup returns CDR1 PRHDT and CDR2 FYEKMQ (reference sequence). This CDR3 comprises 14 residues. The CDR3 region is CASSQGQDTDTQYF. DNA of the CDR3: TGTGCCAGCAGCCAGGGACAGGACACAGATACGCAGTATTTT.

A remark on this clonotype: The junction shows a germline mismatch at one end, possibly a read error. This chain uses TRBV11-2 with TRBJ2-5; a weak D match, TRBD2 (6 bases). The CDR3 sequence is 16 residues long. Germline V gives CDR1 SGHAT, CDR2 FQNNGV. The CDR3 here is CASNLVGRRVQETQYF. The DNA of the CDR3 is TGTGCCAGCAACTTAGTTGGGCGGAGGGTCCAAGAGACCCAGTATTTC. Variable domain in full (rest from reference TRBV11-2 and TRBJ2-5): EAGVAQSPRYKIIEKRQSVAFWCNPISGHATLYWYQQILGQGPKLLIQFQNNGVVDDSQLPKDRFSAERLKGVDSTLKIQPAKLEDSAVYLCASNLVGRRVQETQYFGPGTRLLVL.

Regarding this clonotype: One junction end disagrees with the germline gene, perhaps due to a read error. J is TRBJ1-1 and V is TRBV29-1, with D maybe TRBD1 (5 bases). The CDR3 is made up of 15 amino acids. Germline-derived CDR1 and CDR2 are SQVTM and ANQGSEA. CDR3 in DNA: TGCAGCGTATGGACACCCCGTTACGTAAACACTGAAGCTTTCTTC. Amino acids: CSVWTPRYVNTEAFF.

About this clonotype: The junction departs from the called germline gene at one end, perhaps through a read error. CDR3 coding DNA: TGTGCCAGCAGTGAGGCGTCTATCGGGAGGAATACGCAGTGTTTT. It yields the protein CASSEASIGRNTQCF. V gene TRBV2 combines with J gene TRBJ2-3; 7 bases map to TRBD2. CDR3 length equals 15 residues. The germline V gene has CDR1 SNHLY and CDR2 FYNNEI.

Notes on this clonotype: This sequence may be a read error, since a much larger clone differs from it by one base. The chain is built from TRBV6-5 and TRBJ1-4; D call uncertain. This CDR3 comprises 15 residues. Germline V lookup: CDR1 MNHEY, CDR2 SVGAGI. The CDR3 reads CDSSYVDGLNEKLFF. The CDR3 coding sequence is TGTGACAGCAGTTACGTAGACGGCCTAAATGAAAAACTGTTTTTT.

Worth noting for this clonotype: No conserved phenylalanine or tryptophan is present at the end of the CDR3, so a read error is the likely explanation. The CDR3 DNA follows: TGTGCCAGTTCCCGAACGGGGACCGACAATGAACAGTTCATC. Translated: CASSRTGTDNEQFI. The rearrangement links TRBV11-2 to TRBJ2-1; the D gene could be TRBD1 or TRBD2 (5 bases each). There are 14 residues in the CDR3. Germline V gene lookup returns CDR1 SGHAT and CDR2 FQNNGV.

CDR3 region: CASSPSSGSLGAGELFF. DNA for the CDR3: TGTGCCAGCAGCCCCTCTAGCGGGAGTTTGGGAGCCGGGGAGCTGTTTTTT. The chain joins TRBV7-9 to TRBJ2-2; TRBD2 agrees at 10 bases. Germline V gene sequence: CDR1 SEHNR, CDR2 FQNEAQ (reference sequence). With V trimmed by 5 bases and J by 6 bases, 12 bases remained unmatched. The CDR3 covers 17 residues.

Remarks on this clonotype: A much larger clone lies a single base off, so this may be a read error. The V and J genes are TRBV28 and TRBJ2-4; 14 bases match TRBD2. Germline V CDR1 and CDR2: MDHEN, SYDVKM. The CDR3 extends over 17 amino acids. CDR3: CASSLTSGRGANNIQYF. CDR3 nucleotide sequence: TGTGCCAGCAGTTTGACTAGCGGGAGGGGGGCCAACAACATTCAGTACTTC.

This clonotype was seen more than once but under ten times. The chain joins TRBV2 to TRBJ2-7; D uncertain. Trimming took 6 bases from V and 0 from J, leaving 12 bases between them. Per germline, CDR1 SNHLY and CDR2 FYNNEI. The CDR3 sequence is 14 residues long. CDR3: CASRVGLSSYEQYF. The CDR3 DNA reads TGTGCCAGCAGGGTGGGCCTGAGCTCCTACGAGCAGTACTTC. Full variable domain (rest looked up from reference TRBV2 and TRBJ2-7): EPEVTQTPSHQVTQMGQEVILRCVPISNHLYFYWYRQILGQKVEFLVSFYNNEISEKSEIFDDQFSVERPDGSNFTLKIRSTKLEDSAMYFCASRVGLSSYEQYFGPGTRLTVT.

V and J are TRBV20-1 and TRBJ2-5; tentative D call: TRBD2 (6 bases). V lost 4 bases to trimming and J lost 5 bases, with 20 bases between them. There are 15 residues in the CDR3. Germline V gene lookup returns CDR1 DFQATT and CDR2 SNEGSKA (reference sequence). The CDR3 protein is CSAKQSGWAGETQYF. The CDR3 DNA is TGCAGTGCTAAACAAAGCGGGTGGGCCGGGGAGACCCAGTACTTC.

The DNA of the CDR3 is TGCGCCAGCAGCTTGGAGGGGGGCATCAATGAGCAGTTCTTC. Encoded protein: CASSLEGGINEQFF. The gene calls are TRBV5-1 and TRBJ2-1; D possibly matches TRBD1 or TRBD2 (6 bases each). The CDR3 is 14 amino acids. Germline CDR1 SGHRS, CDR2 YFSETQ. Deletions cut 0 bases from V and 6 bases from J, with 10 bases between.

The table lists this clonotype with a few counts. The V call is TRBV24-1, the J call TRBJ2-1, with D possibly matching TRBD1 (5 bases). The germline V and J ends were trimmed by 2 bases and 4 bases, with 8 bases remaining between them. This CDR3 spans 14 amino acids. Per the germline V gene, CDR1 is KGHDR and CDR2 is SFDVKD. The CDR3 loop reads CATSDSQGYNEQFF. CDR3 in DNA: TGTGCCACCAGTGATTCGCAGGGTTACAATGAGCAGTTCTTC.

Remarks on this clonotype: The junction departs from germline at one end; a sequencing error may be responsible. CDR3 protein: CCVDDSSGKVNEQFF. For the CDR3, the DNA is TGCTGCGTTGACGACTCTAGCGGGAAGGTCAATGAGCAGTTCTTC. V and J are TRBV29-1 and TRBJ2-1; 9 bases agree with TRBD2. The CDR3 sequence is 15 residues long. Germline V gene data show CDR1 as SQVTM and CDR2 as ANQGSEA.